Here is one TCR beta chain with its context. Its specificity is not known. The entry originates in a study of a mutant IDH1 vaccine in newly diagnosed glioma. Study at large: Sex among treated patients split roughly 60% male, 37.5% female; mean age was approximately 41 years. Study results and limitations: Vaccine-induced responses were seen in less than 95% of patients, spanning several MHC alleles.

Germline CDR1 is LGHNA and CDR2 is YNFKEQ. CDR3 length: 15 amino acids. The J segment lost 8 bases and the V segment lost 0 bases, leaving 9 bases of the junction unmatched. This sample's time point: week 35, safety follow-up. It was 300 ug of mutant IDH1 20-mer peptide that made up each vaccine dose, given with topical imiquimod. Each donor presented with a new WHO grade 3 or 4 astrocytoma that tested IDH1-mutant and showed ATRX loss. The protocol was immunoSEQ multiplex PCR, while the TCRdb copy is restricted to in-frame clones and leaves out a portion. Of about 54,000 clones detected, around four fifths appear once; the ten largest clones hold approximately 4.5%.

Sequenced here: PBMCs, sampled from a glioma patient whose treatment included an IDH1 peptide vaccine. The V gene is TRBV4-2, the J gene TRBJ1-2; 7 nucleotides agree with TRBD1. The clonotype was recovered from a woman younger than 30 with glioma. CDR3 in DNA: TGTGCCAGCAGCCAAGATATGGACAGGACTATGGGCTACACCTTC. Translating it yields CASSQDMDRTMGYTF.